This T cell receptor (beta chain) was recovered during a study of vaccination and CD4 T cells after COVID-19 (dated by TCRdb to the early 2020s). Broadly, across the study: Convalescent patients had a positive SARS-CoV-2 result on nasal swab PCR, and of these patients, 8 or 9 had mild disease and one had severe disease. The convalescent cohort comprised six males and four females, including two Hispanic individuals, seven Caucasians, two Asians and one multiracial person. Participants got two doses of the Pfizer-BioNTech BNT162b2 vaccine (n=8) or two doses of the Moderna mRNA-1273 vaccine (n=2). Post-COVID blood samples from convalescent patients were collected a median of roughly 100 days after diagnosis, with a range of 35 to 161 days. The time from the second vaccine dose to post-vaccine blood sampling had a median of roughly 70 days and ranged from about 14 to 250 days. A few convalescent patients gave samples both early after vaccination (day 14) and late after vaccination (days 161 to 241). In 10 COVID-19 convalescent patients and a handful of infection-naive healthy vaccine recipients, the spike-specific CD4+ TCR repertoire before mRNA vaccination was compared with the repertoire after mRNA vaccination. What the study reported, not specific to this receptor: Of the vaccine-specific clones in convalescent patients, 304 of 307, or nearly all, reacted only to SARS-CoV-2 spike and did not cross-react with common cold coronaviruses. The study included relatively few convalescent patients and did not analyze early timepoints after natural infection. Among the post-vaccine SARS-CoV-2-reactive clones in convalescent patients, a median about 86% showed up only after vaccination, which suggests vaccine-specific priming. The median number of SARS-CoV-2-reactive clonotypes rose from 21 after infection to 38 after vaccination, but the change was not significant.

About this clonotype itself: The specificity of this receptor is unknown. There are no base qualities to consult, and no much larger clone falls within one base.

Explained via the paper, the time point label denotes: late sampling 161 to 241 days after vaccination in three convalescent patients. The positive SARS-CoV-2 PCR tests of the convalescent patients were dated from March to December 2020, before the Alpha, Beta and Delta variants emerged in the United States. Ficoll-Paque Plus gradient centrifugation was used to isolate PBMCs from whole blood, and the isolated PBMCs were then either used fresh or cryopreserved at -140C. Receptors were amplified or captured by PCR. Instrument on record: Illumina iSeq 100. The authors' analysis ran thus. Non-productive sequences were filtered out, and CDR3s that did not start with C, did not end with F or W, or were shorter than 7 amino acids were discarded. CDR3 homology was assessed with Levenshtein distances (stringdist) and unrooted phylogenetic trees (ape) in R version 3.6.1. Clones were called with MiXCR by TCRdb after fastp trimmed the public reads at Q25, and only in-frame beta chains were retained. CDR3 protein sequences are deduplicated, and each keeps its most common genes and DNA. TCRdb, rather than the study authors, made the V and J calls. Here the sample has under 30,000 distinct CDR3 sequences; around 49% occur a single time. About 5.3% of the sample rests with the top ten.

CDR1 and CDR2 are read off the germline V gene (reference sequence) as SEHNR and FQNEAQ. The CDR3 spans 17 residues, from the cysteine through the phenylalanine. This entry keeps only the CDR3 DNA: 51 bases, framed from base 1. Here V drops 1 base and J drops 5 bases, and the junction holds 7 bases not matched to any gene. The TCR was taken from a human donor who had recovered from COVID-19. The material sequenced was CD4+ T cells from blood, taken about 7 months after SARS-CoV-2 vaccination. This sequence uses TRBV7-9 and TRBJ2-2, with 10 bases aligning to TRBD1. The CDR3 protein is CASSLGRDRGWTGELFF. The bases read TGTGCCAGCAGCTTAGGCCGGGACAGGGGTTGGACCGGGGAGCTGTTTTTT.